Shown below are 10 T cell receptor beta chains from a single sample sequenced in a study of CXCR3-negative and CXCR3-positive naive CD8 T cells. Each TRB cDNA library was prepared by 5' RACE (with UMI labels). Reprocessing the 5' RACE reads, TCRdb reports a single entry for every CDR3 protein and omits DNA. Its clone listing holds around 81,000 distinct CDR3 sequences. The sequenced sample consisted of naive CXCR3- CD8+ T cells from blood. Subset noted: CD45RO-CCR7+CD27+CD95- naive CD8+ T cells lacking CXCR3 (TNR3-). Receptors originate from a human donor in good health. Some clones in this sample may be carry-over from other donors' samples.

The chain links TRBV12-3 or TRBV12-4 to TRBJ2-1. The CDR3 is 15 residues long. CDR3: CASRTTGGPYNEQFF.

V is TRBV6-2 or TRBV6-3 and J is TRBJ2-3; TCRdb lists TRBD2, though no DNA is available to test this call. Germline V gives CDR1 MNHEY, CDR2 SVGEGT. The CDR3 consists of 15 residues. The CDR3 here is CASSYSGSSGDTQYF.

The chain combines TRBV6-5 with TRBJ1-1; without DNA, the TCRdb call of TRBD1 cannot be checked. The CDR3 has 18 residues. Germline V CDR1 and CDR2: MNHEY, SVGAGI. CDR3: CASTQTPRGGFKNTEAFF.

This chain joins TRBV29-1 and TRBJ1-2; TCRdb's assignment of TRBD1 cannot be checked, as there is no DNA. The CDR3 sequence is 15 residues long. The germline V gene encodes CDR1 SQVTM and CDR2 ANQGSEA. The CDR3 loop reads CSVEGGQGLHYGYTF.

The V and J genes are TRBV12-3 or TRBV12-4 and TRBJ2-1. The CDR3 is 12 amino acids. CDR3 amino acids: CASSLVPYEQFF.

The chain joins TRBV7-3 to TRBJ2-2. This CDR3 has 16 residues. Looked up from germline, CDR1 is SGHTA and CDR2 is FQGTGA. The CDR3 protein is CASSLSVSGTTGELFF.

The chain uses TRBV12-3 or TRBV12-4 and TRBJ2-1. The CDR3 runs to 14 residues. CDR3 protein: CASSPTGNYNEQFF.

The chain couples TRBV20-1 to TRBJ2-1; TCRdb's D gene call, TRBD1, goes unchecked for lack of DNA. Looked up from germline, CDR1 is DFQATT and CDR2 is SNEGSKA (reference sequence). The CDR3 sequence is 13 residues long. This CDR3 reads CSASRRGFAEQFF.

The genes are TRBV6-2 or TRBV6-3 and TRBJ2-2. Per germline, CDR1 MNHEY and CDR2 SVGEGT. The length of the CDR3 is 17 residues. The CDR3 spells CASSYSEDGPNTGELFF.

The chain is built from TRBV12-3 or TRBV12-4 and TRBJ2-4. The CDR3 loop spans 13 amino acids. The CDR3 loop reads CASSLLVENIQYF.